Below are 13 T cell receptor beta chains sequenced from a single sample in a study of siplizumab effects on memory and regulatory T cells. TCRdb's copy holds only in-frame clones and misses some; the assay was immunoSEQ multiplex PCR. The table includes over 85,000 clones, over 85% detected once. The specimen sequenced was CD8+ T cells sorted from blood. These receptors originate from a human donor in good health.

V and J are TRBV13 and TRBJ2-7; 7 bases match TRBD2. Germline V gives CDR1 PRHDT, CDR2 FYEKMQ (reference sequence). The V and J ends lost 0 bases and 5 bases, in that order; junction bases with no gene match: 7. The CDR3 sequence is 15 residues long. CDR3 residues: CASSLGRAGLNEQYF. The CDR3 DNA is TGTGCCAGCAGCTTAGGTCGAGCGGGACTGAACGAGCAGTACTTC.

The chain has TRBV4-1 and TRBJ2-5; D possibly matches TRBD1 or TRBD2 (6 bases each). V lost 0 bases and J lost 4, with 12 bases in between. Germline V CDR1 and CDR2: MGHRA, YSYEKL. The CDR3 sequence is 15 residues long. In nucleotides, the CDR3 is TGCGCCAGCAGCCAAGAGGGGGGCGAGGGAGAGACCCAGTACTTC. Translation gives CASSQEGGEGETQYF.

The chain uses TRBV12-5 and TRBJ2-2, with 8 positions matching TRBD2. After removal of 3 bases from V and 3 bases from J, the junction contained 12 bases not matched to a gene. This CDR3 contains 18 residues. Looked up from germline, CDR1 is LGHNT and CDR2 is FRNRAP. CDR3 nucleotides: TGTGCTAGTGGTTTTTTAGCGGGATCCCTGAGGGACACCGGGGAGCTGTTTTTT. Residues: CASGFLAGSLRDTGELFF.

This clone has just a few counts. This sample also contains other DNA sequences that code for the same CDR3. V is TRBV27 and J is TRBJ2-7, with D maybe TRBD1 (6 bases). Trimming stripped 5 bases from V and 2 bases from J, with 10 bases between. The CDR3 spans 13 residues. Germline lookup yields CDR1 MNHEY and CDR2 SMNVEV (reference sequence). The CDR3 sequence is CASSPRGTYEQYF. The CDR3 DNA sequence: TGTGCCAGCAGTCCCAGGGGAACCTACGAGCAGTACTTC.

The chain is built from TRBV7-9 and TRBJ1-3; D ambiguous. V lost 4 bases and J lost 0, with 7 bases in between. From germline, CDR1 is SEHNR and CDR2 FQNEAQ (reference sequence). The CDR3 sequence is 14 residues long. CDR3 in amino acids: CASSSGPSGNTIYF. The CDR3 DNA reads as TGTGCCAGCAGCTCCGGCCCCTCTGGAAACACCATATATTTT.

The rearrangement joins TRBV4-1 to TRBJ2-3, with TRBD2 matching 14 bases. This CDR3 has 16 residues. Germline CDR1 and CDR2: MGHRA and YSYEKL. V shed 2 bases and J 4 bases; nucleotides not matched to a gene: 2. CDR3 region: CASSQKGLAGADTQYF. The CDR3 nucleotides read TGCGCCAGCAGCCAAAAGGGACTAGCGGGGGCAGATACGCAGTATTTT.

The CDR3 sequence is CASSRIGPGNIQYF. The CDR3 DNA reads TGTGCCAGCAGCAGAATCGGCCCGGGGAACATTCAGTACTTC. The chain has TRBV27 and TRBJ2-4, with D perhaps TRBD2 (5 bases). This CDR3 spans 14 amino acids. The V gene lost 6 bases and the J gene lost 7 bases, with 16 bases spanning the gap. The V gene's germline CDR1 is MNHEY and CDR2 SMNVEV (reference sequence).

This clone was counted a single time. The V and J genes are TRBV9 and TRBJ2-2; a possible D gene is TRBD1 (5 bases). Germline V gene sequence: CDR1 SGDLS, CDR2 YYNGEE. The length of the CDR3 is 18 residues. V was shortened by 0 bases and J by 3 bases, with 18 bases between the two germline ends. The CDR3 sequence: CASSVDNAGRWDTGELFF. The CDR3 bases are TGTGCCAGCAGCGTAGATAATGCAGGGCGATGGGACACCGGGGAGCTGTTTTTT.

This clone was observed a single time. The CDR3 DNA reads as TGTGCCAGCAGTTTAATGGACAGCTCCTACGAGCAGTACTTC. Its translation: CASSLMDSSYEQYF. The genes are TRBV27 and TRBJ2-7; D might be TRBD1 (6 bases). Germline V CDR1 and CDR2: MNHEY, SMNVEV (reference sequence). The CDR3 loop spans 14 amino acids. V shed 2 bases and J shed 0 bases, with 8 bases lying between them.

The rearrangement links TRBV7-2 to TRBJ2-5, with 7 nucleotides matching TRBD2. The CDR3 sequence is 17 residues long. Trimming took 5 bases from V and 3 from J; bases not matched to a gene: 15. Germline V gives CDR1 SGHTA, CDR2 FQGNSA. The CDR3 DNA reads TGTGCCAGCAGCCAAAGAGACCGGGACTACGTTAAAGAGACCCAGTACTTC. Translating gives CASSQRDRDYVKETQYF.

The V call is TRBV19, the J call TRBJ2-5; D not resolved. The germline V gene has CDR1 LNHDA and CDR2 SQIVND (reference sequence). V was pared by 4 bases and J by 4 bases, with 16 bases between. The CDR3 has 15 residues. CDR3 amino acids: CASSKPGLVVETQYF. CDR3 nucleotides: TGTGCCAGTAGTAAACCGGGTCTAGTGGTAGAGACCCAGTACTTC. The full variable domain, completed using reference TRBV19 and TRBJ2-5, is DGGITQSPKYLFRKEGQNVTLSCEQNLNHDAMYWYRQDPGQGLRLIYYSQIVNDFQKGDIAEGYSVSREKKESFPLTVTSAQKNPTAFYLCASSKPGLVVETQYFGPGTRLLVL.

The chain joins TRBV11-3 to TRBJ2-7, with D possibly TRBD1 on 5 matching bases. V was shortened by 0 bases and J by 2 bases, with 11 bases between the two germline ends. There are 15 residues in the CDR3. Germline lookup yields CDR1 SGHNT and CDR2 YENEEA. The CDR3 region has the DNA TGTGCCAGCAGCTTAGATCTCGGCAGGGCCTACGAGCAGTACTTC. Protein sequence: CASSLDLGRAYEQYF. Combining the CDR3 with reference TRBV11-3 and TRBJ2-7 gives the whole variable domain EAGVVQSPRYKIIEKKQPVAFWCNPISGHNTLYWYLQNLGQGPELLIRYENEEAVDDSQLPKDRFSAERLKGVDSTLKIQPAELGDSAVYLCASSLDLGRAYEQYFGPGTRLTVT.

The chain combines TRBV6-6 with TRBJ2-5; 8 bases map to TRBD2. Germline CDR1 is MNHNY and CDR2 is SVGAGI (reference sequence). V was clipped by 5 bases and J by 4 bases; unmatched bases: 9. The CDR3 runs to 15 residues. The CDR3 loop is CASSKTPGLGETQYF. CDR3 nucleotides: TGTGCCAGCAGTAAGACACCGGGACTAGGAGAGACCCAGTACTTC.